This section outlines one T cell receptor (beta chain) sequence together with its context. Its matching antigen is unknown. The sample originates from a study of graft-versus-host responses after intestinal transplantation. Sequenced by immunoSEQ multiplex PCR; TCRdb stores in-frame clones only, minus some. The repertoire includes some 14,000 clones, 55% to 75% of them detected once, and 23% sits in the top ten. CDR3 size: 15 residues. J lost 4 bases, V lost 6 bases, and 9 bases had no gene match. Per germline, CDR1 SGHTA and CDR2 FQGNSA. Regarding the study as a whole: There were GvH clones found in recipient marrow, and some of them appeared first in ileum or blood.

Intraepithelial and lamina propria lymphocytes were freed from processed graft tissue. This TCR was recovered from a human patient who received an intestinal transplant, so some T cells may come from the graft donor. The specimen comprised ileum tissue, sampled around 99 weeks after intestinal transplantation. J is TRBJ2-1 and V is TRBV7-2; 7 nucleotides align to TRBD1. CDR3 coding DNA: TGTGCCAGCAGTCAGAACAGGGGCCTTTACAATGAGCAGTTCTTC. Its translation: CASSQNRGLYNEQFF.